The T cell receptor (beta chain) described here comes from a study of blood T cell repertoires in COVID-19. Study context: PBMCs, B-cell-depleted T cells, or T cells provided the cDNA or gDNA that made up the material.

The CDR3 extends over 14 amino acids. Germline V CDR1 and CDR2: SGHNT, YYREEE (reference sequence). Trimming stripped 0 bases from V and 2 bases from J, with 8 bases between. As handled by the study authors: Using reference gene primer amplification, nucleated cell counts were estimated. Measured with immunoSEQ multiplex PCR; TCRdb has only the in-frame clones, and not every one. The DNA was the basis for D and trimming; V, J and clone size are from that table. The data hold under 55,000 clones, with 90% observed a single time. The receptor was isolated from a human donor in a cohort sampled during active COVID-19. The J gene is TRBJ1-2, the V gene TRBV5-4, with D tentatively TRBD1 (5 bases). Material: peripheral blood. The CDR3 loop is CASSLDAGNYGYTF. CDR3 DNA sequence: TGTGCCAGCAGCTTGGACGCAGGGAACTATGGCTACACCTTC.